The rows below give T cell receptor beta chains drawn from one sample of a study of Ad26.COV2.S vaccination and SARS-CoV-2 variants. TCRdb's table, derived via immunoSEQ multiplex PCR, lists solely in-frame clones and lacks some. The table has about 680,000 clones, roughly 90% seen once. This material consisted of peripheral blood, taken in a trial of Ad26.COV2.S vaccine versus placebo. These receptors were collected from a person between 18 and 65 years old who received the Ad26.COV2.S COVID-19 vaccine or a placebo. CDR3s include the opening cysteine and the closing phenylalanine or tryptophan. D genes are given only for firm matches. Clone size appears in some rows only: once, few, many, or a class for an expanded clone.

>TRBJ1-5|.|TRBV7-9|.
TGTGCCAGCAGCTTATCTCAGGGCCATCAGCCCCAGCATTTT
CASSLSQGHQPQHF
>TRBJ2-3|.|TRBV3-1/TRBV3-2|.
TGTGCCAGCAGCCAAGCATCTAGGACGCAGTATTTT
CASSQASRTQYF
>TRBJ1-6|.|TRBV25-1|.
TGTGCCAGCAGTCCGACAGTCTATAATTCACCCCTCCACTTT
CASSPTVYNSPLHF
>TRBJ2-1|TRBD2|TRBV24-1|many
TGTGCCACCAGTGATTCCGGGACTAGCGGGGCCAATGAGCAGTTCTTC
CATSDSGTSGANEQFF
>TRBJ2-3|.|TRBV13|.
TGTGCCAGCAGCAGGGATGTTGGTAGCACAGATACGCAGTATTTT
CASSRDVGSTDTQYF
>TRBJ1-5|.|TRBV27|.
TGTGCCAGCAGGTCACAGTATAGCAATCAGCCCCAGCATTTT
CASRSQYSNQPQHF
>TRBJ1-2|.|TRBV2|once
TGTGCCAGCAGTGAAAGGGGGTCCGATGGCTACACCTTC
CASSERGSDGYTF
>TRBJ1-5|.|TRBV28|.
TGTGCCAGCAGTTCCCCGGGGAATCAGCCCCAGCATTTT
CASSSPGNQPQHF
>TRBJ1-6|.|TRBV6-5|.
TGTGCCAGCAGGGGGCCCCAAGGTTCACCCCTCCACTTT
CASRGPQGSPLHF
>TRBJ2-1|TRBD2|TRBV3-1/TRBV3-2|.
TGTGCCAGCAGCCAAGACCGCTCGGCGGGAGGTGAGCAGTTCTTC
CASSQDRSAGGEQFF
>TRBJ1-5|.|TRBV19|.
TGTGCCAGTTCCGGACAGTATCAGCCCCAGCATTTT
CASSGQYQPQHF
>TRBJ2-3|.|TRBV7-6|once
TGTGCCAGCAGCCCCCTAGTGGGGGCTAGCACAGATACGCAGTATTTT
CASSPLVGASTDTQYF
>TRBJ1-2|.|TRBV4-3|.
TGCGCCAGCAGTTCTTACAGGGACGGCTACACCTTC
CASSSYRDGYTF
>TRBJ1-5|.|TRBV19|.
TGTGCCAGTAGTACCCGGGGCAATCAGCCCCAGCATTTT
CASSTRGNQPQHF
>TRBJ2-7|TRBD1|TRBV19|.
TGTGCCGCGGGGACAGGGTTCGTGCAGTACTTC
CAAGTGFVQYF
>TRBJ2-7|.|TRBV3-1/TRBV3-2|.
TGTGCCAGCAGCCAAGATTTGGGTTCCTACGAGCAGTACTTC
CASSQDLGSYEQYF
>TRBJ2-7|.|TRBV5-4|.
TGTGCCAGCAGCTTCGACGGGGGCGAGCAGTACTTC
CASSFDGGEQYF
>TRBJ1-1|TRBD1|TRBV10-3|.
TGTGCCATCAGTGGGGGGACAGGGGGCATGAACACTGAAGCTTTCTTT
CAISGGTGGMNTEAFF
>TRBJ2-1|TRBD2|TRBV7-3|.
TGTGCCAGCAGCACGACCGGGACTAGCGGCCGCAATGAGCAGTTCTTC
CASSTTGTSGRNEQFF
>TRBJ1-5|.|TRBV27|.
TGTGCCAGCAGACCCCAGGGTTTTAGCTTACAGCCCCAGCATTTT
CASRPQGFSLQPQHF
>TRBJ2-7|.|TRBV10-1|.
TGCGCCAGCAGTGAGTCGGTAGGGCACGAGCAGTACTTC
CASSESVGHEQYF
>TRBJ2-7|.|TRBV7-8|.
TGTGCCAGCAGCTTATTGGGGGACTCCTTCTACGAGCAGTACTTC
CASSLLGDSFYEQYF
>TRBJ2-7|.|TRBV30|.
TGTGCCTGGAGTGGGCTGCGGGGTCTCGCCTACGAGCAGTACTTC
CAWSGLRGLAYEQYF
>TRBJ1-2|TRBD1|TRBV2|.
TGTGCCAGCAGTGACCGGGACAGGGTTGGGTTAGGCTACACCTTC
CASSDRDRVGLGYTF
>TRBJ2-5|TRBD1|TRBV29-1|.
TGCAGCGTTTCTTCAGGGGGCGAGACCCAGTACTTC
CSVSSGGETQYF
>TRBJ2-7|.|TRBV5-6|.
TGTGCCAGCAGCCCCGGCACTGGGTTAGGCGAGCAGTACTTC
CASSPGTGLGEQYF
>TRBJ2-1|TRBD2|TRBV7-8|.
TGTGCCAGCAGCCAATATGTCGGGCCTAGCGGGTCTACCTACAATGAGCAGTTCTTC
CASSQYVGPSGSTYNEQFF
>TRBJ2-7|.|TRBV5-6|.
TGTGCCAGCAGCTTGGTCCAGTCCTACGAGCAGTACTTC
CASSLVQSYEQYF
>TRBJ2-3|TRBD1|TRBV29-1|.
TGCAGCGTTGAAGATGGGACAGTTTTGGCAGATACGCAGTATTTT
CSVEDGTVLADTQYF
>TRBJ1-1|TRBD1|TRBV18|.
TGTGCCAGCTCACCACGACTGAAACAGGGGAAGGGGGACACTGAAGCTTTCTTT
CASSPRLKQGKGDTEAFF
>TRBJ2-7|TRBD2|TRBV5-6|.
TGTGCCAGCAGAAGGTCCGGGACTAGCCCCTACGAGCAGTACTTC
CASRRSGTSPYEQYF
>TRBJ1-2|TRBD1|TRBV13|.
TGTGCCAGCAGCTTCCGAGGGAGGGGGCCTGGTGGCTACACCTTC
CASSFRGRGPGGYTF